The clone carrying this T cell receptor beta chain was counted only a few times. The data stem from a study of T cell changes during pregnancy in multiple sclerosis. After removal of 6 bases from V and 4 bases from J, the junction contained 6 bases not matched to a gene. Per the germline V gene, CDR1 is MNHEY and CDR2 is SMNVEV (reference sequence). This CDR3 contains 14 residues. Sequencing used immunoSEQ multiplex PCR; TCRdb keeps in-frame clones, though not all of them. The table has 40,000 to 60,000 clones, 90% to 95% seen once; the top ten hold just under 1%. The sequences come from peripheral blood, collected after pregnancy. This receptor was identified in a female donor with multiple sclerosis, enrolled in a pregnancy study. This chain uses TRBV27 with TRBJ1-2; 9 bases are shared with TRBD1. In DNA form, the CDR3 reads TGTGCCAGCAGGGACCTGACAGGGGGCTATGGCTACACCTTC. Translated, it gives CASRDLTGGYGYTF.